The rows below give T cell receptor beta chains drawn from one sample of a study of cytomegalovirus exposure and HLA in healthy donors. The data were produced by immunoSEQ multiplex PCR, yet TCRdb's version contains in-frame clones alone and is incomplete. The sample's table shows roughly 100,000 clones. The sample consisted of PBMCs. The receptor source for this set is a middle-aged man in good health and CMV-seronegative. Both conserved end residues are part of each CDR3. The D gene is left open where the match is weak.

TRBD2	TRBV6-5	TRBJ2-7	CAVSGNTYEQYF	TGTGCCGTTAGCGGGAATACCTACGAGCAGTACTTC
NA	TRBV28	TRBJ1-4	CASSLPGGAVNEKLFF	TGTGCCAGCAGTTTACCGGGGGGGGCAGTAAATGAAAAACTGTTTTTT
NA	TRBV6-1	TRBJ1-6	CASSGGAYNSPLHF	TGTGCCAGCAGTGGCGGGGCCTATAATTCACCCCTCCACTTT
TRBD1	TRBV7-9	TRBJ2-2	CASSLGQGADTGELFF	TGTGCCAGCAGCTTGGGGCAGGGGGCGGACACCGGGGAGCTGTTTTTT
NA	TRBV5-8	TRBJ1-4	CASSRGGLLEKLFF	TGTGCCAGCAGCCGGGGAGGGTTGCTTGAAAAACTGTTTTTT
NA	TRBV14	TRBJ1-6	CASSQDSVGYSPLHF	TGTGCCAGCAGCCAAGATTCGGTCGGGTATTCACCCCTCCACTTT
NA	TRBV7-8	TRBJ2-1	CASSLFTAGGTEQFF	TGTGCCAGCAGCTTATTCACGGCCGGGGGTACTGAGCAGTTCTTC
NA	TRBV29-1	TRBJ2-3	CSVDGAGSTDTQYF	TGCAGCGTTGATGGAGCGGGTAGCACAGATACGCAGTATTTT
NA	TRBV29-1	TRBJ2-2	CSVVAGPNTGELFF	TGCAGCGTTGTTGCGGGACCAAACACCGGGGAGCTGTTTTTT
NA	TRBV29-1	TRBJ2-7	CSALQGPSYEQYF	TGCAGCGCCTTGCAGGGCCCCTCCTACGAGCAGTACTTC
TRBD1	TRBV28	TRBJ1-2	CASSLWGTGSHYGYTF	TGTGCCAGCAGTTTATGGGGGACAGGGTCTCACTATGGCTACACCTTC
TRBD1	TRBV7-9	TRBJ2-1	CASSPRQGNNEQFF	TGTGCCAGCAGCCCACGACAGGGGAACAATGAGCAGTTCTTC
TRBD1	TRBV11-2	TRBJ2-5	CASSFAPGQGETQYF	TGTGCCAGCAGCTTCGCCCCTGGACAGGGGGAGACCCAGTACTTC
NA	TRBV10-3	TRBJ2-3	CAIGSGVSTDTQYF	TGTGCCATCGGTAGCGGAGTTAGCACAGATACGCAGTATTTT
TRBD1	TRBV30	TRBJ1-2	CAWSGIGGSYGYTF	TGTGCCTGGAGTGGAATAGGGGGCAGTTATGGCTACACCTTC
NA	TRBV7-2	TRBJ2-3	CASSLVYRSTDTQYF	TGTGCCAGCAGCTTAGTTTATAGAAGCACAGATACGCAGTATTTT
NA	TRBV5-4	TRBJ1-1	CASSSRQLKSSEAFF	TGTGCCAGCAGCAGTAGACAGCTCAAAAGTTCTGAAGCTTTCTTT
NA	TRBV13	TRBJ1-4	CASSYGLFSTELFF	TGTGCCAGCAGCTACGGACTCTTCTCGACGGAACTGTTTTTT
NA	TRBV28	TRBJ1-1	CASRVLPGILSDHTEAFF	TGTGCCAGCAGAGTCCTTCCAGGGATTTTGAGCGATCACACTGAAGCTTTCTTT
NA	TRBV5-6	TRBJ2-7	CASSLRQTTYEQYF	TGTGCCAGCAGCCTAAGACAGACCACCTACGAGCAGTACTTC
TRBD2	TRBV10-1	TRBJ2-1	CASRSASGEQFF	TGCGCCAGCAGATCGGCTAGCGGCGAGCAGTTCTTC
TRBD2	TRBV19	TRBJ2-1	CASSIGGLAGLNEQFF	TGTGCCAGTAGTATCGGGGGACTAGCGGGGCTTAATGAGCAGTTCTTC